The sequence of this TCR beta chain was determined in a study of OX40 agonist ivuxolimab in advanced cancers. Study details: In three patients, partial responses were observed, one with hepatocellular carcinoma and two with cutaneous melanoma.

The length of the CDR3 is 12 residues. Trimming removed 4 bases at V and 6 bases at J, with 10 bases between. Germline V CDR1 and CDR2: SGHNT, YYREEE (reference sequence). Sequencing was performed with immunoSEQ multiplex PCR; in TCRdb, only in-frame clones are kept and a portion is missing. Of about 68,000 clones in the sample, 84% are singletons; the top ten hold approximately 1.5%. Notes on the study in general: CD4+ and CD8+ T cells in blood underwent clonal expansion by week 6 at 0.1 to 3.0 mg/kg. The study did not work out the antigen specificity of the expanded peripheral T cells.

The count of this clone is one. Its antigen is as yet unknown. The sequence was collected from an adult with an advanced solid tumor such as melanoma, head and neck, liver or kidney cancer. The chain uses TRBV5-4 and TRBJ1-1; TRBD1 is a possible D gene (6 bases). The source was CD4+ or CD8+ T cells sorted from blood, collected in a trial of the OX40 agonist ivuxolimab. In nucleotides, the CDR3 is TGTGCCAGCAGCCCCGGGGGGCCTGAAGCTTTCTTT. Protein product: CASSPGGPEAFF.